Below are 27 T cell receptor beta chains sequenced from a single sample in a study of blood T cells in healthy people across ages. The second PCR ran roughly 6 to 12 cycles with a sample-barcoded 5' primer and J-beta primers. TCRdb reanalysed the 5' RACE reads using MiXCR and keeps one entry per CDR3 protein. The profile shows over 600,000 distinct CDR3 sequences, around 50% of them singletons. Sequencing was carried out using blood. Every receptor here comes from a man older than 75 in good health.

The sample holds a few counts of this clonotype. The rearrangement uses TRBV12-3 or TRBV12-4 and TRBJ2-3; 8 nucleotides line up with TRBD2. Trimming took 6 bases from V and 2 from J; bases not matched to a gene: 10. CDR3 length: 16 amino acids. The CDR3 spells CASSRMTSVNTDTQYF. CDR3 bases: TGTGCCAGCAGCCGTATGACTAGCGTGAACACAGATACGCAGTATTTT.

This clonotype was detected only once. This rearrangement joins TRBV25-1 to TRBJ2-4; 9 bases align to TRBD1. The DNA end is a closer match to TRBJ2-5, so the J assignment may be wrong. Germline loops: CDR1 MGHDK, CDR2 SYGVNS. The CDR3 consists of 21 residues. The CDR3 DNA reads TGTGCCAGCAGTGAATATAAGTGGGACAGGGAGAGGGTCCCGGTCACGGAGACCCAGTACTTC. Translation gives CASSEYKWDRERVPVTETQYF.

The chain has TRBV12-3 or TRBV12-4 and TRBJ2-3; weak D call: TRBD1 (5 bases). Trimming cost V 3 bases and J 15 bases, with 22 bases left between them. The CDR3 sequence is 14 residues long. CDR3 sequence (DNA): TGTGCCAGCAGTTTGACAGTGAGCACAGATACGGAATATTTT. It translates to CASSLTVSTDTEYF.

This chain joins TRBV10-3 and TRBJ2-2; no clear D. The CDR3 extends over 18 amino acids. V was shortened by 2 bases and J by 0 bases, with 16 bases between the two germline ends. CDR1 and CDR2 (germline): ENHRY, SYGVKD. The CDR3 bases are TGTGCCATCAGTGAGGATAGTTTCTTTGAAGCGAACACCGGGGAGCTGTTTTTT. Protein: CAISEDSFFEANTGELFF.

In the case of this clonotype: Possible read error: a much larger clone is one base away. The V call is TRBV29-1, the J call TRBJ2-5; D ambiguous. This CDR3 spans 11 amino acids. In germline, CDR1 is SQVTM, CDR2 ANQGSEA. Trimming took 2 bases from V and 11 from J, leaving 12 bases between them. The CDR3 bases are TGCAGCGTTGAACAGGCCGCGGAGCAGTACTTC. Residues: CSVEQAAEQYF.

The chain joins TRBV12-3 or TRBV12-4 to TRBJ2-1; TRBD2 agrees at 7 bases. The CDR3 has 12 residues. V lost 5 bases to trimming and J lost 15 bases; unmatched junction nucleotides: 10. CDR3: CASSAPLGGLFF. The CDR3 nucleotides are TGTGCCAGCAGTGCCCCACTGGGAGGGCTGTTCTTC.

The chain combines TRBV20-1 with TRBJ1-5; 10 positions agree with TRBD1. Trimming cost V 5 bases and J 0 bases; bases outside gene matches: 10. Germline values: CDR1 DFQATT, CDR2 SNEGSKA (reference sequence). The CDR3 contains 17 residues. CDR3 nucleotide sequence: TGCAGTGCTTCCACCGGGACAGGGGTTTATAGCAATCAGCCCCAGCATTTT. It translates to CSASTGTGVYSNQPQHF.

This clonotype was seen only a few times. The V gene is TRBV20-1, the J gene TRBJ1-2; tentatively, D is TRBD1 (5 bases). Germline V CDR1 and CDR2: DFQATT, SNEGSKA (reference sequence). CDR3 length: 18 residues. V was clipped by 3 bases and J by 8 bases, with 31 bases between them. The CDR3 region is CSASTLESNGAPAAGYTF. DNA of the CDR3: TGCAGTGCTAGCACCCTTGAGAGCAATGGGGCACCCGCTGCGGGCTACACCTTC.

The V call is TRBV4-1, the J call TRBJ2-7; 8 bases agree with TRBD2. After removal of 8 bases from V and 2 bases from J, the junction contained 11 bases not matched to a gene. Germline V gene sequence: CDR1 MGHRA, CDR2 YSYEKL. The length of the CDR3 is 15 residues. The CDR3 DNA follows: TGCGCCAGCGGAGAGGCTAGCGGGTCAACCTACGAGCAGTACTTC. It translates to CASGEASGSTYEQYF.

This chain joins TRBV20-1 and TRBJ1-2; D call uncertain. Germline assignment: CDR1 DFQATT and CDR2 SNEGSKA (reference sequence). V was trimmed by 0 bases and J by 8 bases, leaving 13 bases between them. CDR3 size: 13 residues. The CDR3 protein is CSARDDNTSGYTF. The CDR3 bases are TGCAGTGCTAGAGATGACAATACGAGCGGCTACACCTTC.

The chain carries TRBV6-1 and TRBJ2-1, with 11 bases fitting TRBD2. V shed 5 bases, J shed 4 bases, and the junction held 13 bases outside the gene matches. Germline CDR1 is MNHNS and CDR2 is SASEGT. This CDR3 comprises 18 residues. The CDR3 DNA reads TGTGCCAGCAGTATGGGACAGCCCGGGACTAGCGGATACAATGAGCAGTTCTTC. Translated, it gives CASSMGQPGTSGYNEQFF.

This chain connects TRBV29-1 to TRBJ2-3, with 9 nucleotides matching TRBD2. CDR1 and CDR2 (germline): SQVTM, ANQGSEA. This CDR3 is 15 amino acids long. The junction had 7 bases not matched to a gene; V was cut back by 4 bases and J by 2 bases. In DNA form, the CDR3 reads TGCAGCGTTGGAGGCGGGAGGGCCCCCACAGATACGCAGTATTTT. Amino acid sequence: CSVGGGRAPTDTQYF.

This clonotype was recorded many times. CDR3 residues: CASSPRTSGTETQYF. DNA of the CDR3: TGTGCCAGCAGCCCCCGGACTAGCGGGACGGAGACCCAGTACTTC. The chain couples TRBV7-2 to TRBJ2-5, with 12 positions matching TRBD2. CDR1 and CDR2 from the germline V gene are SGHTA and FQGNSA. With 5 bases clipped from V and 5 bases from J, the junction kept 6 bases outside the gene matches. The CDR3 covers 15 residues.

CDR3 DNA sequence: TGTGCCTGGAGTGTACAGATTGAAGCTTTCTTT. It specifies CAWSVQIEAFF. The rearrangement links TRBV30 to TRBJ1-1; D gene unclear. Germline values: CDR1 GTSNPN, CDR2 SVGIG (reference sequence). V gave up 0 bases and J gave up 7 bases, with 6 bases separating them. There are 11 residues in the CDR3.

This clonotype has just one count. The chain carries TRBV28 and TRBJ2-5; 8 nucleotides match TRBD2. The DNA end is a closer match to TRBJ2-7, so the J assignment may be wrong. The CDR3 has 12 amino acids. Per germline, CDR1 MDHEN and CDR2 SYDVKM. The CDR3 reads CASLSGNHEQYF. The CDR3 DNA follows: TGTGCCAGCCTTAGCGGGAATCACGAGCAGTACTTC.

The chain recombines TRBV20-1 with TRBJ2-5; 10 bases match TRBD2. CDR1 is DFQATT, CDR2 SNEGSKA, per germline (reference sequence). The CDR3 is 15 residues long. The V segment lost 1 base and the J segment 5 bases; nucleotides outside the gene matches: 7. CDR3 coding DNA: TGCAGTGCTAGAGTAGCGGGGGGTGGCGGGGAGACCCAGTACTTC. Residues: CSARVAGGGGETQYF.

Only a few counts were recorded for this clonotype. This chain uses TRBV20-1 with TRBJ2-4; 9 nucleotides match TRBD1. This CDR3 contains 14 residues. CDR1 is DFQATT and CDR2 is SNEGSKA in the germline V gene (reference sequence). V shed 6 bases, J shed 13 bases, and the junction held 16 bases outside the gene matches. In nucleotides, the CDR3 is TGCAGTGCCGACCCGGGACAGGGAGACTCGGGGCAGTACTTC. It specifies CSADPGQGDSGQYF.

The gene calls are TRBV11-1 and TRBJ2-1; D is unclear. Germline values: CDR1 SGHAT, CDR2 FQDESV (reference sequence). CDR3 length: 16 residues. V lost 5 bases and J 0 bases, leaving 14 bases between the germline ends. The CDR3 DNA sequence: TGTGCCAGCAGCCAAGGACCCGGCGGCTCCTACAATGAGCAGTTCTTC. As protein: CASSQGPGGSYNEQFF. Variable domain in full (rest from reference TRBV11-1 and TRBJ2-1): EAEVAQSPRYKITEKSQAVAFWCDPISGHATLYWYRQILGQGPELLVQFQDESVVDDSQLPKDRFSAERLKGVDSTLKIQPAELGDSAMYLCASSQGPGGSYNEQFFGPGTRLTVL.

With respect to this clonotype: A single base separates this from a much larger clone, so it may be a read error. This sequence joins TRBV5-1 and TRBJ2-1; 9 bases are a match to TRBD2. The J call may be mistaken, given a closer DNA end match to TRBJ2-7. This CDR3 comprises 14 residues. Germline CDR1 is SGHRS and CDR2 is YFSETQ. The CDR3 DNA follows: TGCGCCAGCGGTAGCGGGAGCTCCTACAATGAGCAGTACTTC. Protein: CASGSGSSYNEQYF.

The chain uses TRBV29-1 and TRBJ1-2, with a tentative D call TRBD1 (6 bases). Trimming took 5 bases from V and 0 from J, leaving 13 bases between them. Germline V gives CDR1 SQVTM, CDR2 ANQGSEA. The length of the CDR3 is 14 residues. This chain's CDR3 is CSVTGGQPNYGYTF. As DNA, the CDR3 is TGCAGCGTTACGGGGGGCCAACCTAACTATGGCTACACCTTC.

V usage is TRBV11-3 and J usage is TRBJ2-7; 10 bases line up with TRBD1. TRBJ2-5 explains the end of the DNA better; the J call may be wrong. This CDR3 has 16 amino acids. The germline gives CDR1 SGHNT, CDR2 YENEEA. CDR3 in amino acids: CASSLYRQGARETQYF. CDR3 DNA: TGTGCCAGCAGCTTATACCGACAGGGGGCGCGGGAGACCCAGTACTTC.

The chain combines TRBV7-2 with TRBJ2-3; 12 bases map to TRBD2. Trimming removed 5 bases from V and 2 bases from J; junction bases left unmatched: 5. The CDR3 is made up of 16 amino acids. Germline V gene data show CDR1 as SGHTA and CDR2 as FQGNSA. DNA of the CDR3: TGTGCCAGCAGCAGACTAGCGGGGGTGTCCACAGATACGCAGTATTTT. Translation: CASSRLAGVSTDTQYF.

This clonotype was recorded at least ten times. The chain links TRBV20-1 to TRBJ2-5; D is ambiguous. The germline gives CDR1 DFQATT, CDR2 SNEGSKA (reference sequence). This CDR3 contains 12 residues. Trimming cost V 3 bases and J 3 bases, with 8 bases left between them. DNA for the CDR3: TGCAGTGCTAGTCCAACCAAAGAGACCCAGTACTTC. It yields the protein CSASPTKETQYF.

This clonotype was counted between two and nine times. The CDR3 DNA is TGTGCCAGCAGTTTTTCTGGACGGAATAATTCACCCCTCCACTTT. This codes for CASSFSGRNNSPLHF. This chain uses TRBV12-3 or TRBV12-4 with TRBJ1-6; D not resolved. This CDR3 is 15 amino acids long. V was clipped by 3 bases and J by 5 bases, with 11 bases between them.

This clonotype was seen more than once but under ten times. The chain uses TRBV20-1 and TRBJ2-7, with TRBD1 matching over 8 bases. Losses at the gene ends were 5 bases for V and 0 bases for J; bases not matched to a gene: 18. Germline assignment: CDR1 DFQATT and CDR2 SNEGSKA (reference sequence). The CDR3 has 18 residues. For the CDR3, the DNA is TGCAGTGCTCGTCTCGAAGGCCCGACAGGGGCACCCTCCTACGAGCAGTACTTC. This sequence encodes CSARLEGPTGAPSYEQYF.

As for this clonotype: This could be a read error, since a much larger clone is one nucleotide away. The chain uses TRBV29-1 and TRBJ2-1; 11 bases are a match to TRBD2. V trimming: 7 bases; J trimming: 12 bases; junction bases outside the gene matches: 8. CDR3 size: 12 residues. Per germline, CDR1 SQVTM and CDR2 ANQGSEA. CDR3 coding DNA: TGCAGCGCCGGGACTAGCGGATGTGGGCAGTTCTTC. The encoded protein is CSAGTSGCGQFF.

This chain uses TRBV27 with TRBJ2-1; D perhaps matches TRBD1 (7 bases). The CDR3 consists of 20 residues. Germline V gene lookup returns CDR1 MNHEY and CDR2 SMNVEV (reference sequence). V dropped 7 bases and J dropped 2 bases, with 30 bases sitting between them. In DNA, the CDR3 is TGTGCCAGCATTGCTTTTCGAGCCGGGGGTAGGGGGCAGACCTACAATGAGCAGTTCTTC. Its translation is CASIAFRAGGRGQTYNEQFF.